This T cell receptor beta chain appears in the sequencing data of a study of blood T cell repertoires in COVID-19. About the study: Samples taken during acute and convalescent COVID-19 were collected in the United States, Italy and Spain. PBMCs, B-cell-depleted T cells, or T cells provided the cDNA or gDNA that made up the material.

Patients in Seattle were enrolled during active infection, then followed longitudinally. Germline trimming cut 4 bases from V and 3 bases from J; bases unmatched to any gene: 8. CDR1 MDHEN and CDR2 SYDVKM come from the germline V gene. This CDR3 has 15 residues. In the original processing: Nucleated cell counts were estimated from reference gene primer amplification. The data were produced by immunoSEQ multiplex PCR, yet TCRdb's version contains in-frame clones alone and is incomplete. V and J calls and clone size are copied from that table; D and trimming were computed from the DNA. This table holds roughly 200,000 clones, 82% found once.

Sequenced input: peripheral blood. This receptor was taken from a woman of 80 years or more with COVID-19, enrolled during active disease. This sequence joins TRBV28 and TRBJ2-7; 8 positions match TRBD1. In DNA, the CDR3 is TGTGCCAGCAGTTCCCCGGGACAGGCGATCTACGAGCAGTACTTC. This gives the protein CASSSPGQAIYEQYF.